Each of the 32 T cell receptor beta chains below was sequenced from the same sample in a study of T cell repertoires in cytomegalovirus infection. TCRdb ran MiXCR on the reads and lists one entry per CDR3 protein. The sample holds 230,000 or so distinct CDR3 sequences, about 17% seen once. The source material was CD8+ T cells from PBMCs. These receptors came from a human donor in good health (CMV status not recorded). Some clones in this sample may be carry-over from other donors' samples.

V is TRBV7-6 and J is TRBJ1-4; unclear D gene. The CDR3 totals 15 residues. Per the germline V gene, CDR1 is SGHVS and CDR2 is FNYEAQ. V gave up 5 bases and J gave up 0 bases, with 10 bases separating them. CDR3 loop: CASSLEGATNEKLFF. The CDR3 DNA reads as TGTGCCAGCAGCCTGGAAGGAGCAACTAATGAAAAACTGTTTTTT.

The V gene is TRBV13, the J gene TRBJ2-7; D tentatively reads TRBD1 or TRBD2 (6 bases each). Germline V gene sequence: CDR1 PRHDT, CDR2 FYEKMQ (reference sequence). There are 16 residues in the CDR3. The V end lost 8 bases, the J end lost 0 bases, and 20 bases lay between the germline ends. CDR3 in DNA: TGTGCCAGCGGTCGCCGGGGGCTAGCGTCCTCCTACGAGCAGTACTTC. Translating gives CASGRRGLASSYEQYF.

The sample holds many counts of this clonotype. The rearrangement joins TRBV28 to TRBJ1-5; D uncertain. Germline V lookup: CDR1 MDHEN, CDR2 SYDVKM. The CDR3 is 18 amino acids. Trimming took off 2 bases at V and 9 bases at J, with 26 bases between the two ends. CDR3 DNA: TGTGCCAGCAGTTTAATCCAAGTGGACGGTCGCAACTCATGGCCCCAGCATTTT. It codes for CASSLIQVDGRNSWPQHF.

This clonotype was observed at least ten times. J is TRBJ1-1 and V is TRBV7-2, with 7 bases lining up with TRBD1. This CDR3 comprises 15 residues. Trimming cost V 3 bases and J 0 bases; bases outside gene matches: 4. Germline V CDR1 and CDR2: SGHTA, FQGNSA. The CDR3 sequence is CASSFRDRVNTEAFF. The CDR3 DNA reads TGTGCCAGCAGCTTTCGAGACAGGGTGAACACTGAAGCTTTCTTT. Filled out from reference TRBV7-2 and TRBJ1-1, the complete variable domain reads GAGVSQSPSNKVTEKGKDVELRCDPISGHTALYWYRQSLGQGLEFLIYFQGNSAPDKSGLPSDRFSAERTGGSVSTLTIQRTQQEDSAVYLCASSFRDRVNTEAFFGQGTRLTVV.

The sample holds many counts of this clonotype. The chain employs TRBV7-8 and TRBJ2-1; the match to TRBD1 covers 7 bases. J gave up 5 bases and V 4 bases, and 5 bases lay outside the gene matches. The CDR3 contains 14 residues. The V gene's germline CDR1 is SGHVS and CDR2 FQNEAQ. For the CDR3, the DNA is TGTGCCAGCAGCTCGGGACAGAGAAACAATGAGCAGTTCTTC. It translates to CASSSGQRNNEQFF.

The chain couples TRBV20-1 to TRBJ1-1; no reliable D call. Trimming took off 1 base at V and 4 bases at J, with 13 bases between the two ends. The CDR3 has 14 amino acids. Per germline, CDR1 DFQATT and CDR2 SNEGSKA (reference sequence). The CDR3 region is CSARVEDWGTEAFF. The CDR3 DNA reads as TGCAGTGCTAGAGTTGAGGATTGGGGCACTGAAGCTTTCTTT.

This clonotype was seen once. The chain has TRBV9 and TRBJ2-7; 15 nucleotides line up with TRBD2. The germline V gene has CDR1 SGDLS and CDR2 YYNGEE. V gave up 2 bases and J gave up 3 bases; unmatched junction bases: 0. CDR3 size: 15 residues. CDR3 loop: CASSVGLAGGYEQYF. The CDR3 region has the DNA TGTGCCAGCAGCGTGGGACTAGCGGGGGGCTACGAGCAGTACTTC.

This chain uses TRBV29-1 with TRBJ1-2; 10 nucleotides match TRBD1. From germline, CDR1 is SQVTM and CDR2 ANQGSEA. V shed 3 bases, J shed 8 bases, and the junction held 9 bases outside the gene matches. There are 14 residues in the CDR3. CDR3 amino acids: CSVDGQGDQWGYTF. CDR3 coding DNA: TGCAGCGTTGATGGACAGGGGGATCAGTGGGGCTACACCTTC.

V and J are TRBV7-9 and TRBJ2-1, with 9 bases lining up with TRBD2. Germline trimming cut 10 bases from V and 7 bases from J; bases unmatched to any gene: 11. The V gene's germline CDR1 is SEHNR and CDR2 FQNEAQ (reference sequence). The CDR3 contains 14 residues. The CDR3 spells CATSIAGGANEQFF. The CDR3 region has the DNA TGTGCCACCTCCATTGCGGGGGGGGCTAATGAGCAGTTCTTC.

This clonotype was observed a few times. V usage is TRBV20-1 and J usage is TRBJ2-7; 11 bases line up with TRBD2. CDR3 length: 18 amino acids. The germline gives CDR1 DFQATT, CDR2 SNEGSKA (reference sequence). Trimming at V came to 1 base and at J to 3 bases, leaving 14 bases not matched to a gene. CDR3 sequence (DNA): TGCAGTGCTAGAGCGTTAGGGCTAGCGGGGGGACGGATCTACGAGCAGTACTTC. It is translated as CSARALGLAGGRIYEQYF.

This chain joins TRBV27 and TRBJ1-2, with a tentative D call TRBD1 (5 bases). Trimming removed 8 bases at V and 2 bases at J, with 9 bases between. CDR1 MNHEY and CDR2 SMNVEV come from the germline V gene (reference sequence). CDR3 length: 12 amino acids. For the CDR3, the DNA is TGTGCCAGCTATTCAGGGAACTATGGCTACACCTTC. This gives the protein CASYSGNYGYTF.

In the case of this clonotype: Compared with germline, one end of the junction differs, possibly owing to a read error. V gene TRBV28 combines with J gene TRBJ2-2; D is uncertain. Germline CDR1 is MDHEN and CDR2 is SYDVKM. CDR3 size: 15 residues. DNA of the CDR3: TGTGCCATCAGTCGGACCCTTAGAGACACCGGGGAGCTGTTTTTT. Translation gives CAISRTLRDTGELFF.

The J gene is TRBJ1-4, the V gene TRBV7-9, with a possible D match to TRBD1 (5 bases). This CDR3 is built from 15 residues. Germline V gene sequence: CDR1 SEHNR, CDR2 FQNEAQ (reference sequence). Trimming removed 3 bases from V and 6 bases from J, with 14 bases in between. CDR3 coding DNA: TGTGCCAGCAGCTTTACAGGACCACCGGATGAAAAACTGTTTTTT. Translation gives CASSFTGPPDEKLFF.

The J gene is TRBJ1-5, the V gene TRBV19; a weak D match, TRBD1 (6 bases). CDR3 length: 13 residues. Trimming took 6 bases from V and 7 from J, leaving 13 bases between them. CDR1 LNHDA and CDR2 SQIVND come from the germline V gene (reference sequence). CDR3 bases: TGTGCCAGTAGCTGGGGGGCGAACCAGCCCCAGCATTTT. Its protein is CASSWGANQPQHF.

This clonotype was seen a handful of times. CDR3 DNA: TGTGCCAGCAGTGACGTGGGAGGGGAAGAGCAGTACTTC. It encodes CASSDVGGEEQYF. The chain links TRBV6-4 to TRBJ2-7; TRBD2 agrees at 7 bases. The V gene's germline CDR1 is MRHNA and CDR2 SNTAGT. The CDR3 consists of 13 residues. The V gene end was trimmed by 2 bases and the J gene end by 7 bases; junction bases not matched to a gene: 5.

The chain couples TRBV5-1 to TRBJ2-1; 10 nucleotides align to TRBD2. There are 15 residues in the CDR3. J lost 8 bases, V lost 2 bases, and 7 bases had no gene match. The germline V gene encodes CDR1 SGHRS and CDR2 YFSETQ. Here the CDR3 DNA reads TGCGCCAGCAGCTTCGTGGCTAGCGGGGGCGATGAGCAGTTCTTC. This codes for CASSFVASGGDEQFF.

This chain connects TRBV5-1 to TRBJ2-6; tentative D call: TRBD1 (6 bases). Between the trimmed V and J ends, which lost 4 bases and 4 bases, there was a span of 24 bases. CDR1 is SGHRS, CDR2 YFSETQ, per germline. This CDR3 contains 19 residues. The CDR3 DNA sequence: TGCGCCAGCAGCACGCCACAGGGTCTCTCCCCCTCCGGGGCCAACGTCCTGACTTTC. Translated, it gives CASSTPQGLSPSGANVLTF.

The chain recombines TRBV7-9 with TRBJ2-7; D is undetermined. Germline-derived CDR1 and CDR2 are SEHNR and FQNEAQ (reference sequence). Trimming shortened V by 5 bases and J by 2 bases, and 16 bases separated the two germline ends. The CDR3 consists of 15 residues. The CDR3 sequence: CASSPRQEKTYEQYF. In DNA, the CDR3 is TGTGCCAGCAGCCCGCGACAAGAGAAAACCTACGAGCAGTACTTC.

This clonotype has a count of ten or more. V gene TRBV7-2 combines with J gene TRBJ2-3; D is perhaps TRBD1 (5 bases). Germline V gene data show CDR1 as SGHTA and CDR2 as FQGNSA. V was shortened by 1 base and J by 3 bases, with 17 bases between the two germline ends. This CDR3 contains 17 residues. CDR3 in DNA: TGTGCCAGCAGCTTAGATTGGAAGGTCAGGGTGACAGATACGCAGTATTTT. Protein sequence: CASSLDWKVRVTDTQYF. Filled out from reference TRBV7-2 and TRBJ2-3, the complete variable domain reads GAGVSQSPSNKVTEKGKDVELRCDPISGHTALYWYRQSLGQGLEFLIYFQGNSAPDKSGLPSDRFSAERTGGSVSTLTIQRTQQEDSAVYLCASSLDWKVRVTDTQYFGPGTRLTVL.

This clonotype was recorded at least ten times. The chain recombines TRBV7-2 with TRBJ1-1, with a weak D call TRBD1 (5 bases). The length of the CDR3 is 16 residues. V lost 3 bases, J lost 4 bases, and 18 bases lay in between. Germline CDR1 reads SGHTA; CDR2 reads FQGNSA. The CDR3 spells CASSFRLGGEGTEAFF. The CDR3 bases are TGTGCCAGCAGCTTCCGCCTTGGGGGGGAAGGCACTGAAGCTTTCTTT.

This clonotype was seen only a few times. The chain carries TRBV7-6 and TRBJ2-2; TRBD1 might be the D (5 bases). Germline loops: CDR1 SGHVS, CDR2 FNYEAQ. V lost 1 base, J lost 4 bases, and 7 bases lay in between. The length of the CDR3 is 14 residues. The CDR3 loop reads CASSLGTFTGELFF. The CDR3 nucleotides read TGTGCCAGCAGCTTAGGGACATTCACCGGGGAGCTGTTTTTT.

In its sample, this clonotype was seen many times. V usage is TRBV7-2 and J usage is TRBJ1-3, with D possibly TRBD1 on 5 matching bases. The V end was cut by 7 bases, the J end by 3 bases, with 10 bases between. The length of the CDR3 is 13 residues. CDR1 and CDR2 from the germline V gene are SGHTA and FQGNSA. CDR3 residues: CASNQGGGNTIYF. The CDR3 DNA reads TGTGCCAGCAACCAGGGTGGTGGAAACACCATATATTTT.

The chain carries TRBV29-1 and TRBJ1-1; 7 nucleotides agree with TRBD1. The CDR3 is 14 residues long. The germline gives CDR1 SQVTM, CDR2 ANQGSEA. V lost 4 bases, J lost 2 bases, and 7 bases stayed unmatched. The CDR3 region has the DNA TGCAGCGTTGCCCACAGGGGAATAAACACTGAAGCTTTCTTT. Amino acids: CSVAHRGINTEAFF.

This clonotype was seen many times. The V and J genes are TRBV7-8 and TRBJ1-4; D is undetermined. Germline V gene sequence: CDR1 SGHVS, CDR2 FQNEAQ. This CDR3 has 13 residues. V dropped 6 bases and J dropped 11 bases, with 16 bases sitting between them. CDR3 bases: TGTGCCAGCAGGCCTCTTGGGATGAGGAAACTGTTTTTT. It is translated as CASRPLGMRKLFF.

This clonotype was seen many times. The J gene is TRBJ2-3, the V gene TRBV14, with 7 bases matching TRBD1. Per the germline V gene, CDR1 is SGHDN and CDR2 is FVKESK. J lost 5 bases, V lost 6 bases, and 8 bases had no gene match. The CDR3 loop spans 14 amino acids. CDR3 protein: CASRATGAGDTQYF. DNA for the CDR3: TGTGCCAGCAGGGCAACAGGGGCCGGAGATACGCAGTATTTT.

The CDR3 bases are TGCAGCGCCGGTCGGGGCCCTGAAGCTTTCTTT. Translated: CSAGRGPEAFF. The V and J genes are TRBV29-1 and TRBJ1-1; D might be TRBD1 (5 bases). Germline loops: CDR1 SQVTM, CDR2 ANQGSEA. This CDR3 region has 11 residues. V was shortened by 7 bases and J by 6 bases, with 12 bases between the two germline ends. The full variable domain, in which reference TRBV29-1 and TRBJ1-1 provide the parts outside the CDR3, is SAVISQKPSRDICQRGTSLTIQCQVDSQVTMMFWYRQQPGQSLTLIATANQGSEATYESGFVIDKFPISRPNLTFSTLTVSNMSPEDSSIYLCSAGRGPEAFFGQGTRLTVV.

The chain has TRBV15 and TRBJ1-1; D is ambiguous. The CDR3 runs 15 residues. V lost 4 bases and J lost 0, with 12 bases in between. CDR1 and CDR2 from the germline V gene are LNHNV and YYDKDF (reference sequence). This chain's CDR3 is CATSKTEEVNTEAFF. Written as DNA, the CDR3 is TGTGCCACCAGCAAAACAGAAGAAGTGAACACTGAAGCTTTCTTT.

In its sample, this clonotype was seen once. This sequence joins TRBV28 and TRBJ2-3; 7 nucleotides align to TRBD1. Germline CDR1 reads MDHEN; CDR2 reads SYDVKM. CDR3 size: 15 residues. J was trimmed by 0 bases and V by 5 bases; bases with no gene match: 5. The CDR3 spells CASSRDRASTDTQYF. Here the CDR3 DNA reads TGTGCCAGCAGTAGGGACAGAGCTAGCACAGATACGCAGTATTTT. Full variable domain (outside the CDR3, taken from reference TRBV28 and TRBJ2-3): DVKVTQSSRYLVKRTGEKVFLECVQDMDHENMFWYRQDPGLGLRLIYFSYDVKMKEKGDIPEGYSVSREKKERFSLILESASTNQTSMYLCASSRDRASTDTQYFGPGTRLTVL.

This clonotype was seen repeatedly, ten times or more. The chain carries TRBV7-2 and TRBJ2-1, with TRBD1 identical over 7 bases. Germline loops: CDR1 SGHTA, CDR2 FQGNSA. With 1 base clipped from V and 9 bases from J, the junction kept 3 bases outside the gene matches. There are 13 residues in the CDR3. CDR3 region: CASSLGTGVEQFF. DNA for the CDR3: TGTGCCAGCAGCTTAGGCACAGGGGTTGAGCAGTTCTTC.

This clonotype showed up many times. J is TRBJ2-5 and V is TRBV2; 10 bases are shared with TRBD2. Germline CDR1 reads SNHLY; CDR2 reads FYNNEI. V lost 7 bases and J lost 8; bases outside the gene matches: 13. The CDR3 loop spans 15 amino acids. CDR3 loop: CASKGSGGLLDTQYF. In DNA, the CDR3 is TGTGCCAGCAAGGGTAGCGGGGGGCTCTTGGACACCCAGTACTTC.

Many counts were recorded for this clonotype. The rearrangement uses TRBV7-2 and TRBJ1-1, with D perhaps matching TRBD1 (6 bases). This CDR3 spans 16 amino acids. Trimming took 3 bases from V and 0 from J, leaving 14 bases between them. In germline, CDR1 is SGHTA, CDR2 FQGNSA. The CDR3 region has the DNA TGTGCCAGCAGCTTGCGCGGGACATACATGAACACTGAAGCTTTCTTT. Protein: CASSLRGTYMNTEAFF.

This sequence joins TRBV12-3 or TRBV12-4 and TRBJ2-2; D perhaps matches TRBD1 (6 bases). V gave up 1 base and J gave up 10 bases, with 10 bases separating them. The CDR3 loop spans 13 amino acids. CDR3 sequence (DNA): TGTGCCAGCAGTTTAGGGGGGCTGGAGGAGCTGTTTTTT. It encodes CASSLGGLEELFF.